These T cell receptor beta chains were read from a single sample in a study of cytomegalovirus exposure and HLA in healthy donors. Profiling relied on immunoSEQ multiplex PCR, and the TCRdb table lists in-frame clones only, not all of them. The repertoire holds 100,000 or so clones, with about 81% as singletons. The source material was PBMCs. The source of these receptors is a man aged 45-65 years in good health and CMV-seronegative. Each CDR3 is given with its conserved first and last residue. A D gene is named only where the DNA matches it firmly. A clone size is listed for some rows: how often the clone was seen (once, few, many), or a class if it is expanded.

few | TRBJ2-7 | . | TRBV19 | CASSMRGSHEQYF | TGTGCCAGCAGTATGCGGGGATCCCACGAGCAGTACTTC
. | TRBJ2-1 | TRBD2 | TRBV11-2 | CASSQLGLAGPSYNEQFF | TGTGCCAGCAGCCAACTTGGACTAGCGGGTCCCTCCTACAATGAGCAGTTCTTC
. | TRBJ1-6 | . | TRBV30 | CAWSPPNRARYSPLHF | TGTGCCTGGAGTCCACCAAACAGGGCTCGGTACTCACCCCTCCACTTT
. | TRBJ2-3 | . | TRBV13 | CASSPTRADTQYF | TGTGCCAGCAGCCCTACCCGTGCAGATACGCAGTATTTT
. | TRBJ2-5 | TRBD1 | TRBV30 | CAWSGTGTGATETQYF | TGTGCCTGGAGTGGTACCGGGACAGGGGCAACGGAGACCCAGTACTTC
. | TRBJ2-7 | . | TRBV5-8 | CASSLDSQGYEQYF | TGTGCCAGCAGCTTGGATTCACAGGGCTACGAGCAGTACTTC
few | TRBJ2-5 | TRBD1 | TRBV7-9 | CASSLVAALQGVYQETQYF | TGTGCCAGCAGCTTAGTTGCGGCCCTACAGGGGGTATACCAAGAGACCCAGTACTTC
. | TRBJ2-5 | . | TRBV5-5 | CASSWLSEAAQYF | TGTGCCAGCAGCTGGCTCTCGGAAGCGGCCCAGTACTTC
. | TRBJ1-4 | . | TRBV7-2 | CASSRGAGDEKLFF | TGTGCCAGCAGCCGGGGGGCAGGGGATGAAAAACTGTTTTTT
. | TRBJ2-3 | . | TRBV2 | CASRGGRGDGTDTQYF | TGTGCCAGCAGGGGGGGACGAGGGGATGGCACAGATACGCAGTATTTT
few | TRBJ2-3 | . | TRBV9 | CASSVGGRVETDTQYF | TGTGCCAGCAGCGTAGGTGGGCGGGTTGAAACAGATACGCAGTATTTT
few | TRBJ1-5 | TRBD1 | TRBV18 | CASSPGQGNQPQHF | TGTGCCAGCTCACCGGGACAGGGGAATCAGCCCCAGCATTTT
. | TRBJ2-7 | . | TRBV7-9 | CASSFPGRTYEQYF | TGTGCCAGCAGCTTTCCAGGTAGGACCTACGAGCAGTACTTC
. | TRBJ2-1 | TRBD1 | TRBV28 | CASRRTGGSYNEQFF | TGTGCCAGCAGACGGACAGGGGGGTCCTACAATGAGCAGTTCTTC
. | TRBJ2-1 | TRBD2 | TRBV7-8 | CTQLGLAGGNSSYNEQFF | TGTACCCAACTGGGGCTAGCGGGAGGGAATAGCTCCTACAATGAGCAGTTCTTC
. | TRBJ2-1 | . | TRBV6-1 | CASRSGGFDEQFF | TGTGCCAGCAGGTCAGGAGGTTTTGATGAGCAGTTCTTC
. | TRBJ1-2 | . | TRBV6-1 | CATRGSGVTNYGYTF | TGTGCCACCCGAGGATCAGGGGTAACTAACTATGGCTACACCTTC
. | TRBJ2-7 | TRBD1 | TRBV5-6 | CASSLGGTASYEQYF | TGTGCCAGCAGCTTGGGTGGGACAGCCTCCTACGAGCAGTACTTC
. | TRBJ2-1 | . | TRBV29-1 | CSVEGGDGLTADNEQFF | TGCAGCGTTGAAGGCGGGGACGGACTAACGGCAGACAATGAGCAGTTCTTC
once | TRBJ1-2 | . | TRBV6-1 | CASRRGSNYGYTF | TGTGCCAGTCGCAGGGGTTCGAACTATGGCTACACCTTC
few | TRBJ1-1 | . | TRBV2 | CASEDRNTEAFF | TGTGCCAGTGAGGACAGGAACACTGAAGCTTTCTTT
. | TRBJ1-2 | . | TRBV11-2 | CASSLGHRAEGGYTF | TGTGCCAGCAGCTTAGGACACAGGGCCGAGGGGGGCTACACCTTC
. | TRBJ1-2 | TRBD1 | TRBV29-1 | CSALKVGRGIGGYTF | TGCAGCGCCCTAAAAGTGGGCAGGGGGATAGGAGGCTACACCTTC
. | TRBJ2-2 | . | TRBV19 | CASSNINTGELFF | TGTGCCAGTAGCAACATTAACACCGGGGAGCTGTTTTTT
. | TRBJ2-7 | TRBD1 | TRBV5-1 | CASRPWTGSYEQYF | TGCGCCAGCAGACCGTGGACAGGATCCTACGAGCAGTACTTC
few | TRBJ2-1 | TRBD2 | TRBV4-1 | CASSQEGTGGPYNEQFF | TGCGCCAGCAGCCAAGAGGGTACGGGAGGCCCCTACAATGAGCAGTTCTTC
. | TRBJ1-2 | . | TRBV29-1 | CSVEGRGAQVNGYTF | TGCAGCGTCGAAGGGCGGGGGGCGCAGGTAAATGGCTACACCTTC
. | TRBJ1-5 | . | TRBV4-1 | CASSPGGQGPSNQPQHF | TGCGCCAGCAGCCCTGGCGGTCAGGGGCCTTCGAATCAGCCCCAGCATTTT
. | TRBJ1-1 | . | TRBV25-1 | CASTLGGSTFF | TGTGCCAGCACCCTCGGGGGGTCGACTTTCTTT
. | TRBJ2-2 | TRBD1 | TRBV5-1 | CASSPGQGAIAGELFF | TGCGCCAGCAGCCCTGGACAGGGGGCAATCGCCGGGGAGCTGTTTTTT
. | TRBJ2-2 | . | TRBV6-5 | CASSRGLNTGELFF | TGTGCCAGCAGCCGGGGTCTGAACACCGGGGAGCTGTTTTTT
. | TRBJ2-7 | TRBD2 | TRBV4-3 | CASSPSGREYYEQYF | TGCGCCAGCAGCCCAAGCGGGAGGGAATACTACGAGCAGTACTTC
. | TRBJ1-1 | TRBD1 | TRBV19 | CASSGWTGGTTEAFF | TGTGCCAGTAGTGGCTGGACAGGGGGTACCACTGAAGCTTTCTTT
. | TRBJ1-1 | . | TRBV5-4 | CASSSTGRAEAFF | TGTGCCAGCAGCTCTACAGGGCGGGCTGAAGCTTTCTTT
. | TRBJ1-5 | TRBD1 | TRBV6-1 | CASSERAGGASNQPQHF | TGTGCCAGCAGTGAAAGGGCAGGGGGCGCGAGCAATCAGCCCCAGCATTTT
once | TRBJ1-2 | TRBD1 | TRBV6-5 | CASTAPGQGAYGYTF | TGTGCCAGCACTGCTCCCGGACAGGGAGCCTATGGCTACACCTTC
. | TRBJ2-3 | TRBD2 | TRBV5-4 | CASSLGLAGDTSTDTQYF | TGTGCCAGCAGCCTAGGACTAGCGGGCGACACTAGCACAGATACGCAGTATTTT
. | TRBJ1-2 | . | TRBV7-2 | CASSPQGYNGYTF | TGTGCCAGCAGCCCCCAGGGGTACAATGGCTACACCTTC
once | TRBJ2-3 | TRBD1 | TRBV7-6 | CASSRITGGPSDTQYF | TGTGCCAGCAGCCGGATCACAGGGGGCCCCTCAGATACGCAGTATTTT